These 6 T cell receptor beta chains were sequenced from one sample in a study of PD-1 blockade in classical Hodgkin lymphoma. Each of the patients experienced relapse following autologous stem cell transplantation, and their brentuximab vedotin exposure differed. Sequenced by immunoSEQ multiplex PCR; TCRdb stores in-frame clones only, minus some. The sample consists of approximately 50,000 clones, 88% of them appearing once. The sample was peripheral blood mononuclear cells (PBMCs), taken before the second cycle of nivolumab. These receptor sequences come from a human donor with classical Hodgkin lymphoma.

This clone was counted between two and nine times. The rearrangement uses TRBV19 and TRBJ1-4; the D gene is possibly TRBD1 (6 bases). This CDR3 comprises 18 residues. Per germline, CDR1 LNHDA and CDR2 SQIVND (reference sequence). V was clipped by 5 bases and J by 0 bases, with 19 bases between them. Here the CDR3 reads CASSASGTRVATNEKLFF. In nucleotides, the CDR3 is TGTGCCAGTAGTGCTTCCGGGACAAGGGTTGCAACTAATGAAAAACTGTTTTTT.

The chain uses TRBV5-6 and TRBJ1-2; D unclear. The ends were cut back, 1 base at V and 0 bases at J, with 7 bases in the middle. In germline, CDR1 is SGHDT, CDR2 YYEEEE. The CDR3 sequence is 14 residues long. CDR3 residues: CASSLPPPNYGYTF. The CDR3 DNA reads as TGTGCCAGCAGCTTGCCTCCTCCTAACTATGGCTACACCTTC.

This chain links TRBV7-8 with TRBJ2-7, with a tentative D call TRBD1 (5 bases). The CDR3 consists of 15 residues. Looked up from germline, CDR1 is SGHVS and CDR2 is FQNEAQ. Trimming stripped 1 base from V and 4 bases from J, with 14 bases between. CDR3 in DNA: TGTGCCAGCAGCTTAGGGACGGGCAGGGTTTACGAGCAGTACTTC. As protein: CASSLGTGRVYEQYF. Full variable domain (missing parts from reference TRBV7-8 and TRBJ2-7): GAGVSQSPRYKVAKRGQDVALRCDPISGHVSLFWYQQALGQGPEFLTYFQNEAQLDKSGLPSDRFFAERPEGSVSTLKIQRTQQEDSAVYLCASSLGTGRVYEQYFGPGTRLTVT.

This chain links TRBV25-1 with TRBJ1-6; D unclear. Germline V gene data show CDR1 as MGHDK and CDR2 as SYGVNS. Trimming cost V 4 bases and J 9 bases, with 7 bases left between them. The CDR3 extends over 12 amino acids. The CDR3 sequence: CASSGNSSPLHF. CDR3 in DNA: TGTGCCAGCAGTGGGAATAGTTCACCCCTCCACTTT.

This clone is labeled as medium-sized. The CDR3 DNA reads as TGCGCCAGCAGCGAGCAGGTTGGAGGAAACACCATATATTTT. Protein product: CASSEQVGGNTIYF. This sequence joins TRBV5-1 and TRBJ1-3; D gene ambiguous. V lost 4 bases, J lost 4 bases, and 12 bases lay in between. The CDR3 spans 14 residues. CDR1 and CDR2 (germline): SGHRS, YFSETQ.

This sequence joins TRBV5-1 and TRBJ2-2; TRBD1 matches at 10 bases. V was clipped by 4 bases and J by 3 bases; unmatched bases: 3. This CDR3 comprises 15 residues. Germline V lookup: CDR1 SGHRS, CDR2 YFSETQ. The CDR3 DNA reads TGCGCCAGCAGCCCCGGGACAGGGGACACCGGGGAGCTGTTTTTT. It is translated as CASSPGTGDTGELFF.